This TCR beta chain was sequenced during a study of identical twins. Deletions cut 0 bases from V and 3 bases from J, with 13 bases between. The CDR3 contains 16 residues. Germline CDR1 reads SGHRS; CDR2 reads YFSETQ. Whole-study findings and limits: In zero-insertion analyses, partial confounding could arise from invariant MAIT and iNKT cells. Out-of-frame beta chain sequences displayed weaker excess sharing between twins. While abundant cord blood beta clonotypes carried fewer insertions, memory repertoires showed no such pattern.

Comments on this clonotype: What it binds is not known.

Unique molecular identifiers were in the cDNA, with template-switch universal primer binding. In TCRdb, the 5' RACE reads were re-called with MiXCR into one record per CDR3 protein. This sample has about 530,000 distinct CDR3 sequences; under 25% occur once, and the top ten carry around 0.5%. Separately, the same data were catalogued under a study of yellow fever vaccine responses in identical twins.

This TCR came from a woman under 30 in good health. The chain employs TRBV5-1 and TRBJ2-1; no clear D gene. Material: CD4+ T cells sorted from blood. DNA of the CDR3: TGCGCCAGCAGCTTGGATAAGTGGGAACACTACAATGAGCAGTTCTTC. This translates into CASSLDKWEHYNEQFF.